A single sample is the source of the 4 T cell receptor beta chains below, sequenced in a study of patients and donors after allogeneic stem cell transplantation. TCRdb reanalysed the RT-PCR reads using MiXCR and keeps one entry per CDR3 protein. The sample contains about a million distinct CDR3 sequences, approximately 18% of which appear only once. Material for sequencing was blood, either unsorted or a sorted T cell fraction (not recorded which). These receptors were collected from a human donor who was either an allogeneic HSCT recipient or a stem cell or donor lymphocyte infusion donor (not recorded which). It is not recorded whose cells these are; they may come from a transplant donor.

In its sample, this clonotype was seen a few times. The chain couples TRBV5-1 to TRBJ2-7; 7 bases line up with TRBD2. With 0 bases clipped from V and 5 bases from J, the junction kept 8 bases outside the gene matches. Looked up from germline, CDR1 is SGHRS and CDR2 is YFSETQ. The CDR3 spans 15 residues. The CDR3 nucleotides read TGCGCCAGCAGCTTGGAGGGCGGGAGCCTCGACGAGCAGTACTTC. It is translated as CASSLEGGSLDEQYF.

The V and J genes are TRBV20-1 and TRBJ1-2; tentatively, D is TRBD1 (5 bases). Trimming took off 0 bases at V and 8 bases at J, with 16 bases between the two ends. Germline V gives CDR1 DFQATT, CDR2 SNEGSKA (reference sequence). The CDR3 runs to 14 residues. The CDR3 DNA is TGCAGTGCTAGAGAGGGGCCGAGGGTAGGAGGCTACACCTTC. It is translated as CSAREGPRVGGYTF.

This chain joins TRBV5-1 and TRBJ1-1; 9 bases match TRBD1. The V gene end was trimmed by 3 bases and the J gene end by 2 bases; junction bases not matched to a gene: 5. This CDR3 comprises 15 residues. Germline CDR1 is SGHRS and CDR2 is YFSETQ. As DNA, the CDR3 is TGCGCCAGCAGCTCCTCGACAGGGGGAAACACTGAAGCTTTCTTT. The encoded protein is CASSSSTGGNTEAFF.

The chain uses TRBV10-3 and TRBJ2-7; D is ambiguous. V was clipped by 8 bases and J by 13 bases, with 18 bases between them. The CDR3 length is 11 residues. Germline loops: CDR1 ENHRY, CDR2 SYGVKD. In DNA, the CDR3 is TGTGCCATCTGGAGTGGGCAGTTAATATACTTC. Translated: CAIWSGQLIYF.